These 32 T cell receptor beta chains originate from one sample sequenced in a study of a mutant IDH1 vaccine in newly diagnosed glioma (dated by TCRdb to the early 2020s). The time point label here, explained by the study, means: week 11, during vaccination. Each vaccine dose was 300 ug of a 20-mer mutant IDH1 peptide in Montanide, given subcutaneously with topical imiquimod. The method was the immunoSEQ multiplex PCR assay. Not all clones reach the TCRdb copy of this immuneACCESS table, which keeps in-frame sequences only. Checked studies attribute under half of the gap to unresolved V genes and leave the rest unexplained. The sample includes about 120,000 clones, with around 80% observed a single time. 5.5% of the sample rests with the top ten. No antigens are known for them. The specimen was PBMCs, collected from a glioma patient whose treatment included an IDH1 peptide vaccine. The source is a man in his forties with glioma.

The chain uses TRBV18 and TRBJ2-7; a weak D match, TRBD2 (6 bases). CDR3 length: 13 amino acids. CDR1 and CDR2 from the germline V gene are KGHSH and LQKENI. V gave up 2 bases and J gave up 7 bases, with 12 bases separating them. CDR3 in DNA: TGTGCCAGCTCACCAATAAAGGCGGGGGAGCAGTACTTC. This translates into CASSPIKAGEQYF.

The chain links TRBV25-1 to TRBJ2-7; D is undetermined. The CDR3 extends over 13 amino acids. Germline CDR1 reads MGHDK; CDR2 reads SYGVNS. V was trimmed by 4 bases and J by 0 bases, leaving 7 bases between them. CDR3 nucleotides: TGTGCCAGCAGTGTCGGCCCCTCCTACGAGCAGTACTTC. Protein: CASSVGPSYEQYF.

The CDR3 DNA reads as TGTGCCAGCTCACCACTAACAGGGTTAATGGGTGAAAAACTGTTTTTT. It codes for CASSPLTGLMGEKLFF. The chain recombines TRBV18 with TRBJ1-4; D is possibly TRBD1 (6 bases). V lost 1 base, J lost 7 bases, and 16 bases lay in between. Germline loops: CDR1 KGHSH, CDR2 LQKENI. This CDR3 is 16 amino acids long.

On this clone itself: A single base separates this from a much larger clone, so it may be a read error. Other DNA sequences in this sample translate to the same CDR3. The CDR3 protein is CASTSWGGGGSGDTQYF. The CDR3 nucleotides read TGTGCCAGTACCTCGTGGGGGGGAGGCGGTTCGGGAGATACGCAGTATTTT. The chain couples TRBV19 to TRBJ2-3; TRBD2 aligns across 7 bases. The length of the CDR3 is 17 residues. The V gene's germline CDR1 is LNHDA and CDR2 SQIVND (reference sequence). The V segment lost 7 bases and the J segment 5 bases; nucleotides outside the gene matches: 18.

On this clone itself: At the DNA level, this CDR3 is encoded by other sequences in the same sample as well. The V call is TRBV5-6, the J call TRBJ2-3; D gene ambiguous. This CDR3 has 15 residues. The V end was cut by 2 bases, the J end by 3 bases, with 13 bases between. The germline V gene has CDR1 SGHDT and CDR2 YYEEEE. The CDR3 DNA reads TGTGCCAGCAGCTTAGGACCCCGATCAACAGATACGCAGTATTTT. Translating gives CASSLGPRSTDTQYF. The variable domain in full, completed from reference TRBV5-6 and TRBJ2-3, reads DAGVTQSPTHLIKTRGQQVTLRCSPKSGHDTVSWYQQALGQGPQFIFQYYEEEERQRGNFPDRFSGHQFPNYSSELNVNALLLGDSALYLCASSLGPRSTDTQYFGPGTRLTVL.

The chain joins TRBV14 to TRBJ2-3; tentatively, D is TRBD1 (5 bases). The CDR3 runs to 16 residues. V was trimmed by 4 bases and J by 5 bases, leaving 19 bases between them. In germline, CDR1 is SGHDN, CDR2 FVKESK. The CDR3 coding sequence is TGTGCCAGCAGCCGGGTTGTTTGGGGCGCGGTAGATACGCAGTATTTT. Its protein is CASSRVVWGAVDTQYF.

The rearrangement uses TRBV4-3 and TRBJ1-2; TRBD1 agrees at 7 bases. The trim removed 0 bases at V and 2 bases at J, leaving 12 bases unmatched. The CDR3 covers 18 residues. Germline V lookup: CDR1 LGHNA, CDR2 YSLEER. The CDR3 loop is CASSQDWAGGIYNYGYTF. The CDR3 DNA is TGCGCCAGCAGCCAAGATTGGGCAGGGGGGATTTACAACTATGGCTACACCTTC.

V is TRBV6-5 and J is TRBJ2-3; 7 bases line up with TRBD2. With V trimmed by 6 bases and J by 1 base, 4 bases remained unmatched. CDR1 MNHEY and CDR2 SVGAGI come from the germline V gene. The CDR3 length is 14 residues. This CDR3 is CASSRGEGTDTQYF. The DNA of the CDR3 is TGTGCCAGCAGCCGGGGGGAAGGCACAGATACGCAGTATTTT.

The chain uses TRBV15 and TRBJ2-5; D is unclear. The V gene's germline CDR1 is LNHNV and CDR2 YYDKDF (reference sequence). V was shortened by 0 bases and J by 1 base, with 9 bases between the two germline ends. This CDR3 has 15 residues. CDR3 sequence (DNA): TGTGCCACCAGCAGAGATTTGAGACGCCAAGAGACCCAGTACTTC. Its protein product is CATSRDLRRQETQYF.

The rearrangement joins TRBV10-3 to TRBJ2-2, with D perhaps matching TRBD2 (6 bases). CDR1 is ENHRY and CDR2 is SYGVKD in the germline V gene. The CDR3 consists of 14 residues. V lost 9 bases and J 0 bases, leaving 11 bases between the germline ends. The DNA of the CDR3 is TGTGCCATGGGGGGACCGACGAACACCGGGGAGCTGTTTTTT. Amino acid sequence: CAMGGPTNTGELFF.

The chain joins TRBV18 to TRBJ2-1; TRBD2 matches at 16 bases. J was trimmed by 1 base and V by 2 bases; bases with no gene match: 8. The CDR3 consists of 20 residues. CDR1 is KGHSH and CDR2 is LQKENI in the germline V gene. CDR3 DNA: TGTGCCAGCTCACCAGGGACTAGCGGGAGGGCGACAGGATCCTACAATGAGCAGTTCTTC. Protein product: CASSPGTSGRATGSYNEQFF.

This clone came up once. This chain connects TRBV9 to TRBJ2-7; TRBD2 matches at 10 bases. CDR1 and CDR2 from the germline V gene are SGDLS and YYNGEE. Trimming at V came to 0 bases and at J to 2 bases, leaving 5 bases not matched to a gene. CDR3 length equals 16 residues. This CDR3 is CASSVATAGGPYEQYF. DNA of the CDR3: TGTGCCAGCAGCGTAGCTACAGCGGGAGGGCCCTACGAGCAGTACTTC.

In this sample, this clone turned up once. The V and J genes are TRBV20-1 and TRBJ1-3; D gene unclear. Germline values: CDR1 DFQATT, CDR2 SNEGSKA (reference sequence). Between the trimmed V and J ends, which lost 3 bases and 3 bases, there was a span of 3 bases. This CDR3 contains 11 residues. The chain's CDR3 is CSARFGNTIYF. CDR3 DNA sequence: TGCAGTGCTAGGTTTGGAAACACCATATATTTT.

The CDR3 is CASSSLGNYGYTF. The CDR3 nucleotides are TGTGCCAGCAGCTCGCTCGGGAACTATGGCTACACCTTC. The J gene is TRBJ1-2, the V gene TRBV7-9, with D unresolved. The CDR3 loop spans 13 amino acids. V lost 4 bases and J 2 bases, leaving 8 bases between the germline ends. Germline V lookup: CDR1 SEHNR, CDR2 FQNEAQ (reference sequence).

CDR3 loop: CASSTANSGNTIYF. The CDR3 DNA reads TGCGCCAGCAGCACCGCGAACTCTGGAAACACCATATATTTT. The chain couples TRBV5-1 to TRBJ1-3; D not certain. The germline CDR1 and CDR2 sequences are SGHRS and YFSETQ. The V gene lost 4 bases and the J gene lost 0 bases, with 8 bases spanning the gap. The CDR3 runs 14 residues.

The gene calls are TRBV6-5 and TRBJ1-1; a weak D match, TRBD1 (5 bases). Looked up from germline, CDR1 is MNHEY and CDR2 is SVGAGI. The CDR3 covers 14 residues. Deletions cut 6 bases from V and 5 bases from J, with 16 bases between. The CDR3 sequence is CASSPKAGRTEAFF. The CDR3 DNA is TGTGCCAGCAGCCCAAAGGCAGGGAGAACTGAAGCTTTCTTT.

As to this clone: At one end the junction does not follow the germline gene, possibly because of a read error. The chain employs TRBV7-7 and TRBJ2-1; 13 positions agree with TRBD2. The CDR3 runs 16 residues. Germline V lookup: CDR1 SSHAT, CDR2 FNYEAQ (reference sequence). This CDR3 is CASSLGLAGAGNEQFF. The CDR3 nucleotides read TGTGCTAGCAGCTTAGGACTAGCGGGAGCTGGGAATGAGCAGTTCTTC. The full variable domain, rest sourced from reference TRBV7-7 and TRBJ2-1, is GAGVSQSPRYKVTKRGQDVTLRCDPISSHATLYWYQQALGQGPEFLTYFNYEAQPDKSGLPSDRFSAERPEGSISTLTIQRTEQRDSAMYRCASSLGLAGAGNEQFFGPGTRLTVL.

This clone was found once. The rearrangement joins TRBV10-3 to TRBJ2-5, with D perhaps TRBD2 (6 bases). The CDR3 runs to 13 residues. With 8 bases removed from V and 0 bases from J, the gap between germline ends came to 10 bases. Germline V gives CDR1 ENHRY, CDR2 SYGVKD. The DNA of the CDR3 is TGTGCCATCGGGGGGACTTACCAAGAGACCCAGTACTTC. Encoded protein: CAIGGTYQETQYF.

This chain uses TRBV4-2 with TRBJ2-5; D is perhaps TRBD1 (6 bases). There are 15 residues in the CDR3. The V gene's germline CDR1 is LGHNA and CDR2 YNFKEQ. Between the trimmed V and J ends, which lost 4 bases and 2 bases, there was a span of 14 bases. CDR3 DNA sequence: TGTGCCAGCAGCCCGCGACAGGAGCCACAAGAGACCCAGTACTTC. Translation: CASSPRQEPQETQYF.

V is TRBV28 and J is TRBJ2-2; 7 bases are shared with TRBD2. The V gene's germline CDR1 is MDHEN and CDR2 SYDVKM. J gave up 4 bases and V 6 bases, and 11 bases lay outside the gene matches. The CDR3 contains 16 residues. This CDR3 reads CASSFALGGGTGELFF. The CDR3 region has the DNA TGTGCCAGCAGCTTTGCCCTAGGCGGGGGCACCGGGGAGCTGTTTTTT. Together with reference TRBV28 and TRBJ2-2, the CDR3 gives the full variable domain: DVKVTQSSRYLVKRTGEKVFLECVQDMDHENMFWYRQDPGLGLRLIYFSYDVKMKEKGDIPEGYSVSREKKERFSLILESASTNQTSMYLCASSFALGGGTGELFFGEGSRLTVL.

The V and J genes are TRBV18 and TRBJ1-1, with D unclear. The germline gives CDR1 KGHSH, CDR2 LQKENI. V dropped 3 bases and J dropped 1 base, with 12 bases sitting between them. The CDR3 spans 15 residues. The CDR3, as DNA: TGTGCCAGCTCACCGGGGTGGGCGGGGAACACTGAAGCTTTCTTT. It translates to CASSPGWAGNTEAFF.

A few counts support this clone. This chain connects TRBV6-1 to TRBJ2-1, with TRBD2 matching over 9 bases. Germline lookup yields CDR1 MNHNS and CDR2 SASEGT. After removal of 2 bases from V and 9 bases from J, the junction contained 14 bases not matched to a gene. This CDR3 contains 17 residues. The CDR3 nucleotides read TGTGCCAGCAGTGAATGGGGTGGGGTAGCGGGAGTGGCTGAGCAGTTCTTC. It yields the protein CASSEWGGVAGVAEQFF.

CDR3 nucleotide sequence: TGTGCCAGCAGCTTCTTAAGACTAGCGGGTATACACGATGAGCAGTTCTTC. This gives the protein CASSFLRLAGIHDEQFF. This sequence joins TRBV7-2 and TRBJ2-1, with TRBD2 matching 10 bases. The CDR3 sequence is 17 residues long. The junction had 13 bases not matched to a gene; V was cut back by 3 bases and J by 8 bases. From germline, CDR1 is SGHTA and CDR2 FQGNSA.

The rearrangement links TRBV11-2 to TRBJ2-7, with a tentative D call TRBD1 (6 bases). CDR1 is SGHAT and CDR2 is FQNNGV in the germline V gene. CDR3 size: 13 residues. V shed 7 bases and J shed 2 bases, with 12 bases lying between them. In nucleotides, the CDR3 is TGTGCCAGCACCGACAGGCCTCCCTACGAGCAGTACTTC. It is translated as CASTDRPPYEQYF.

The chain recombines TRBV6-6 with TRBJ2-6, with D unresolved. Germline CDR1 is MNHNY and CDR2 is SVGAGI (reference sequence). Trimming removed 4 bases from V and 0 bases from J, with 7 bases in between. The CDR3 is made up of 15 amino acids. For the CDR3, the DNA is TGTGCCAGCAGTTCCCGTAACTCTGGGGCCAACGTCCTGACTTTC. Its protein is CASSSRNSGANVLTF.

V is TRBV5-1 and J is TRBJ2-7; 8 positions match TRBD1. After removal of 3 bases from V and 6 bases from J, the junction contained 5 bases not matched to a gene. The germline CDR1 and CDR2 sequences are SGHRS and YFSETQ. The CDR3 has 13 amino acids. CDR3 nucleotides: TGCGCCAGCAGCTCCTCCACAGGGGGCGAGCAGTACTTC. Translating gives CASSSSTGGEQYF.

The CDR3 sequence: CASSLEGHTEAFF. The CDR3 coding sequence is TGTGCCAGCAGCTTGGAAGGTCACACTGAAGCTTTCTTT. The chain uses TRBV5-4 and TRBJ1-1; no clear D. The V end was cut by 0 bases, the J end by 3 bases, with 6 bases between. Germline CDR1 SGHNT, CDR2 YYREEE (reference sequence). CDR3 length: 13 residues.

The chain joins TRBV7-2 to TRBJ2-7; the match to TRBD1 covers 9 bases. The V segment lost 4 bases and the J segment 7 bases; nucleotides outside the gene matches: 17. The CDR3 has 17 residues. Germline V gene data show CDR1 as SGHTA and CDR2 as FQGNSA. CDR3 in DNA: TGTGCCAGCAGCTCCCGCCCCGGACAGGGGAGGGATACAGAGCAGTACTTC. It yields the protein CASSSRPGQGRDTEQYF.

V gene TRBV6-6 combines with J gene TRBJ1-1; maybe TRBD1 (6 bases). V lost 2 bases and J 4 bases, leaving 8 bases between the germline ends. Per germline, CDR1 MNHNY and CDR2 SVGAGI (reference sequence). The CDR3 runs to 13 residues. CDR3 loop: CASSYKGGTEAFF. CDR3 bases: TGTGCCAGCAGTTACAAAGGGGGCACTGAAGCTTTCTTT.

The rearrangement uses TRBV5-1 and TRBJ2-7; 8 positions agree with TRBD1. V lost 3 bases, J lost 3 bases, and 5 bases stayed unmatched. The CDR3 has 14 amino acids. Per germline, CDR1 SGHRS and CDR2 YFSETQ. CDR3 sequence (DNA): TGCGCCAGCAGCTCCGGTACAGGGGGCTACGAGCAGTACTTC. Translating gives CASSSGTGGYEQYF.

The chain recombines TRBV4-2 with TRBJ1-2, with 9 positions matching TRBD1. V was pared by 0 bases and J by 4 bases, with 15 bases of the junction left unmatched. CDR1 and CDR2 from the germline V gene are LGHNA and YNFKEQ. CDR3 length: 19 amino acids. CDR3 bases: TGTGCCAGCAGCCAAGATTTAGCCGGGACAGGGCCATTTCCCTATGGCTACACCTTC. Residues: CASSQDLAGTGPFPYGYTF.

The J gene is TRBJ2-7, the V gene TRBV5-6; 7 bases map to TRBD1. Trimming removed 0 bases from V and 0 bases from J; junction bases left unmatched: 12. The germline V gene encodes CDR1 SGHDT and CDR2 YYEEEE. There are 18 residues in the CDR3. The CDR3 region is CASSLGAGYRGVSYEQYF. The CDR3 bases are TGTGCCAGCAGCTTGGGGGCAGGATACAGGGGAGTCTCCTACGAGCAGTACTTC.